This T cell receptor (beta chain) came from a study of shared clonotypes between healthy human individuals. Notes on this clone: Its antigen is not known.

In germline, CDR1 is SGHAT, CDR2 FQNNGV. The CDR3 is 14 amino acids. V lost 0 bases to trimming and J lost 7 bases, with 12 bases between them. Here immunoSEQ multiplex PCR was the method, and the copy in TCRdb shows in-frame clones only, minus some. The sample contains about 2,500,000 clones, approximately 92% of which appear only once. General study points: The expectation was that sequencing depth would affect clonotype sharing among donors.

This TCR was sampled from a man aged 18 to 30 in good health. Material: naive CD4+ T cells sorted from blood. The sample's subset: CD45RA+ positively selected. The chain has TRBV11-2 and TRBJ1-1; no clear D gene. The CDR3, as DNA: TGTGCCAGCAGCTTAGAGTTGGAGGGCGATGAAGCTTTCTTT. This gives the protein CASSLELEGDEAFF.